These T cell receptor beta chains were read from a single sample in a study of blood T cell repertoires in COVID-19. Sequencing was performed with immunoSEQ multiplex PCR; in TCRdb, only in-frame clones are kept and a portion is missing. The sample consists of about 380,000 clones, 70% to 90% of them appearing once. Sequenced: PBMCs or T cells enriched from blood (not recorded which). These receptors all stem from a woman aged 18-30 years who had recovered from COVID-19. CDR3s include the opening cysteine and the closing phenylalanine or tryptophan. A D gene is named only where the DNA matches it firmly. Size is omitted from some rows. Given values are once, few, many or a class for expanded clones.

V,size,J,D,CDR3,DNA
TRBV7-3,-,TRBJ1-6,-,CASSLLGGNSPLHF,TGTGCCAGCAGCTTATTAGGGGGTAATTCACCCCTCCACTTT
TRBV9,-,TRBJ2-5,TRBD2,CASSVGLQAGGKETQYF,TGTGCCAGCAGCGTAGGATTACAAGCGGGGGGCAAGGAGACCCAGTACTTC
TRBV2,once,TRBJ2-1,-,CASTDRGMSYNEQFF,TGTGCCAGCACCGACCGGGGGATGTCCTACAATGAGCAGTTCTTC
TRBV7-2,once,TRBJ1-3,-,CASSPGQTSGNTIYF,TGTGCCAGCAGCCCAGGTCAGACCTCTGGAAACACCATATATTTT
TRBV19,-,TRBJ2-2,TRBD1,CASSKTTGAVSGELFF,TGTGCCAGTAGTAAAACGACAGGGGCCGTTTCGGGGGAGCTGTTTTTT
TRBV19,few,TRBJ2-5,-,CASSIEGRERETQYF,TGTGCCAGTAGTATAGAGGGCAGGGAAAGAGAGACCCAGTACTTC
TRBV7-3,few,TRBJ1-1,-,CASSLEAGKNTEAFF,TGTGCCAGCAGCTTAGAGGCAGGGAAGAACACTGAAGCTTTCTTT
TRBV7-6,-,TRBJ1-2,-,CASSLSQDSYGYTF,TGTGCCAGCAGCTTATCACAGGACAGCTATGGCTACACCTTC
TRBV28,-,TRBJ1-2,-,CASSLRGSYGYTF,TGTGCCAGCAGTTTGAGGGGGTCCTATGGCTACACCTTC
TRBV12-3/TRBV12-4,-,TRBJ1-1,TRBD1,CASSWGQGAEAFF,TGTGCCAGCAGTTGGGGACAGGGTGCTGAAGCTTTCTTT
TRBV7-3,few,TRBJ1-2,-,CASSLGGAYGYTF,TGTGCCAGCAGCTTAGGGGGCGCCTATGGCTACACCTTC
TRBV10-3,-,TRBJ1-5,TRBD1,CAISAGTGISNQPQHF,TGTGCCATCAGTGCTGGGACAGGGATCTCGAATCAGCCCCAGCATTTT
TRBV6-5,-,TRBJ1-5,TRBD1,CASSYSRTGFQPQHF,TGTGCCAGCAGTTACTCGAGGACAGGGTTCCAGCCCCAGCATTTT
TRBV5-1,-,TRBJ1-3,TRBD1,CASSLEQQGAPLSGNTIYF,TGCGCCAGCAGCTTAGAACAACAGGGGGCACCTCTCTCTGGAAACACCATATATTTT
TRBV29-1,-,TRBJ2-2,-,CSVEVAAGNTGELFF,TGCAGCGTTGAGGTCGCCGCCGGGAACACCGGGGAGCTGTTTTTT
TRBV30,-,TRBJ2-5,-,CASGETQYF,TGTGCTTCAGGGGAGACCCAGTACTTC
TRBV4-3,-,TRBJ2-7,TRBD2,CASSPQRGYEQYF,TGCGCCAGCAGCCCACAGCGGGGCTACGAGCAGTACTTC
TRBV30,once,TRBJ1-5,-,CAWSPQRTSYSNQPQHF,TGTGCCTGGAGTCCCCAAAGGACATCGTATAGCAATCAGCCCCAGCATTTT
TRBV9,-,TRBJ2-2,-,CASSARGGENTGELFF,TGTGCCAGCAGCGCCAGGGGCGGAGAGAACACCGGGGAGCTGTTTTTT
TRBV6-5,-,TRBJ1-6,-,CASRTRDSLHF,TGTGCCAGCAGGACCCGGGACTCTCTCCACTTT
TRBV12-3/TRBV12-4,-,TRBJ2-7,-,CASSSTPYEQYF,TGTGCCAGCAGCTCCACACCCTACGAGCAGTACTTC
TRBV28,-,TRBJ1-5,-,CASSLRGGSRSQPQHF,TGTGCCAGCAGTTTAAGGGGGGGCTCCAGGTCCCAGCCCCAGCATTTT
TRBV5-8,-,TRBJ1-3,-,CASSRRDPSWYF,TGTGCCAGCAGCCGGAGGGATCCCAGTTGGTATTTT
TRBV28,-,TRBJ1-1,-,CASSLYPELNTEAFF,TGTGCCAGCAGTTTATATCCAGAACTGAACACTGAAGCTTTCTTT
TRBV9,few,TRBJ1-6,TRBD1,CASSAGGTGPLNSPLHF,TGTGCCAGCAGCGCCGGGGGGACAGGCCCACTTAATTCACCCCTCCACTTT
TRBV7-2,-,TRBJ1-2,TRBD1,CASSQQGAIYGYTF,TGTGCCAGCAGCCAACAGGGGGCTATTTATGGCTACACCTTC
TRBV14,-,TRBJ2-1,TRBD1,CASSQVRGRYNEQFF,TGTGCCAGCAGCCAAGTCAGGGGGCGATACAATGAGCAGTTCTTC
TRBV14,-,TRBJ1-1,-,CASSPGGRGTEAFF,TGTGCCAGCAGCCCAGGTGGCCGGGGCACTGAAGCTTTCTTT
TRBV27,-,TRBJ1-5,-,CAREVGPGGEPQHF,TGTGCCAGGGAGGTGGGACCGGGGGGAGAGCCCCAGCATTTT
TRBV7-3,-,TRBJ2-3,TRBD2,CASSFTSGDTQYF,TGTGCCAGCAGCTTTACTAGCGGAGATACGCAGTATTTT
TRBV6-5,-,TRBJ2-5,-,CASSYSGGAFETQYF,TGTGCCAGCAGTTACTCTGGGGGCGCATTCGAGACCCAGTACTTC
TRBV2,-,TRBJ1-6,TRBD1,CASSEAGGNSPLHF,TGTGCCAGCAGTGAGGCAGGGGGCAATTCACCCCTCCACTTT
TRBV10-3,-,TRBJ2-2,TRBD2,CAISPRTSGGHTGELFF,TGTGCCATCAGTCCCAGGACTAGCGGGGGGCACACCGGGGAGCTGTTTTTT
TRBV6-5,-,TRBJ2-1,-,CASSTIQGWNEQFF,TGTGCCAGCAGTACCATACAGGGATGGAATGAGCAGTTCTTC
TRBV11-2,-,TRBJ1-2,-,CASSLTRDRPQANYGYTF,TGTGCCAGCAGCTTGACCCGAGACAGGCCACAAGCTAACTATGGCTACACCTTC
TRBV5-4,-,TRBJ2-7,-,CASSLAPYEQYF,TGTGCCAGCAGCTTGGCTCCCTACGAGCAGTACTTC
TRBV9,-,TRBJ2-1,TRBD2,CASSVDPRAGGNNEQFF,TGTGCCAGCAGCGTAGACCCCCGAGCGGGGGGCAACAATGAGCAGTTCTTC
TRBV6-5,-,TRBJ2-1,TRBD2,CASSSTGGIYNEQFF,TGTGCCAGCAGTTCAACGGGGGGGATCTACAATGAGCAGTTCTTC
TRBV12-5,once,TRBJ2-1,TRBD2,CASGLALAGGTFYSSYNEQFF,TGTGCTAGTGGTTTGGCCCTAGCGGGGGGGACTTTTTATAGCTCCTACAATGAGCAGTTCTTC
TRBV29-1,once,TRBJ1-1,-,CSVLWPVRSEAFF,TGCAGCGTTCTTTGGCCTGTGAGGTCTGAAGCTTTCTTT
TRBV3-1/TRBV3-2,-,TRBJ1-1,-,CASSRVQSSTEAFF,TGTGCCAGCAGCCGAGTGCAAAGTAGCACTGAAGCTTTCTTT
TRBV6-5,-,TRBJ1-2,-,CASSYSFPGGDGYTF,TGTGCCAGCAGTTACAGTTTCCCGGGAGGTGATGGCTACACCTTC
TRBV14,-,TRBJ1-3,-,CASSLTGMAGNTIYF,TGTGCCAGCAGCCTTACAGGGATGGCTGGAAACACCATATATTTT
TRBV3-1/TRBV3-2,-,TRBJ1-2,-,CASSQDRHSSYGYTF,TGTGCCAGCAGCCAAGACCGACACTCATCCTACGGCTACACCTTC
TRBV18,-,TRBJ1-1,TRBD1,CASSPRDRGTAFF,TGTGCCAGCTCACCACGGGACAGGGGTACCGCTTTCTTT
TRBV25-1,-,TRBJ1-6,-,CASSEGLRMHNSPLHF,TGTGCCAGCAGTGAAGGACTGCGGATGCATAATTCACCCCTCCACTTT
TRBV19,-,TRBJ1-1,TRBD1,CASSPGGQQGHLSGTEAFF,TGTGCCAGTAGTCCGGGGGGGCAACAGGGGCATCTGTCGGGCACTGAAGCTTTCTTT